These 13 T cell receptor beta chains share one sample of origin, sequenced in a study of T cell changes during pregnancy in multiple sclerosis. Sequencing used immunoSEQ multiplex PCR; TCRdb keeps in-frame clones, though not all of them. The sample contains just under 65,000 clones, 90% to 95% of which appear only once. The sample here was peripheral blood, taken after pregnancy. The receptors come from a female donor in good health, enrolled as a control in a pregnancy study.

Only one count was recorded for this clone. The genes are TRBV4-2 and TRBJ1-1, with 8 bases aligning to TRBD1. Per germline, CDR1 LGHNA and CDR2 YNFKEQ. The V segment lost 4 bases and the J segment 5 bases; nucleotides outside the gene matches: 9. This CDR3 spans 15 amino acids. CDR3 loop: CASSPQGQVRTEAFF. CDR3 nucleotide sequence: TGTGCCAGCAGCCCCCAGGGACAGGTCCGGACTGAAGCTTTCTTT.

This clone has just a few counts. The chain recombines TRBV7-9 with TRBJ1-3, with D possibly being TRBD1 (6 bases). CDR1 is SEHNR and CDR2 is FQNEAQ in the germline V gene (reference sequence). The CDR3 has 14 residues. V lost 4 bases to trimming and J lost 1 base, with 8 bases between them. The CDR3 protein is CASSSTGSGNTIYF. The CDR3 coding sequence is TGTGCCAGCAGCTCCACAGGGTCTGGAAACACCATATATTTT.

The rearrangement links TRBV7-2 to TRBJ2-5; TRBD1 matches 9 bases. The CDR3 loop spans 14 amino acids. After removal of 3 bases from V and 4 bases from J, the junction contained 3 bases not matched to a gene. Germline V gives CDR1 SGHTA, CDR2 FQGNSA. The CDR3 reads CASSLEDRGETQYF. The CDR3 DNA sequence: TGTGCCAGCAGCTTGGAGGACAGGGGAGAGACCCAGTACTTC.

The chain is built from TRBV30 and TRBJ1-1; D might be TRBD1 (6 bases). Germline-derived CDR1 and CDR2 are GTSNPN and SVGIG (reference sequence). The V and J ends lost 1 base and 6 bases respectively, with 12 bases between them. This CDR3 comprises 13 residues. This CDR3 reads CAWSDRVSPEAFF. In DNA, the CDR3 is TGTGCCTGGAGTGACAGGGTGTCTCCTGAAGCTTTCTTT.

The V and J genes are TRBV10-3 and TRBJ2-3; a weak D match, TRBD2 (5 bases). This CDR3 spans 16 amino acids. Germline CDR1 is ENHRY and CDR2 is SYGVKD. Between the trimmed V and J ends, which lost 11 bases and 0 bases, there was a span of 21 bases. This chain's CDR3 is CASSGRTDPSTDTQYF. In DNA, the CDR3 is TGTGCCTCCAGCGGAAGAACCGACCCTAGCACAGATACGCAGTATTTT.

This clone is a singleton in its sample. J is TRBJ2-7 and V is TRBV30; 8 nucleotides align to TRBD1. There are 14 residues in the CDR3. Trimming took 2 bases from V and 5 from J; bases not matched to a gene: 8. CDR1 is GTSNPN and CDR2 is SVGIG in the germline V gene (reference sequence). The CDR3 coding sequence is TGTGCCTGGAGTCGAGACAGGGGAGTCCACGAGCAGTACTTC. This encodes CAWSRDRGVHEQYF. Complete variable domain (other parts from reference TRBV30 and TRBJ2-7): SQTIHQWPATLVQPVGSPLSLECTVEGTSNPNLYWYRQAAGRGLQLLFYSVGIGQISSEVPQNLSASRPQDRQFILSSKKLLLSDSGFYLCAWSRDRGVHEQYFGPGTRLTVT.

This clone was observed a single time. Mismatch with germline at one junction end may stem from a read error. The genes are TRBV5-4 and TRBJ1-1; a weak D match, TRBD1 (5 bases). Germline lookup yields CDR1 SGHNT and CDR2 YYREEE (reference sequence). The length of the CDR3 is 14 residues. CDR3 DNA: TGTGCCGGAACCACAGGATCGACAAATGAACATCCTCAATTT. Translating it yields CAGTTGSTNEHPQF.

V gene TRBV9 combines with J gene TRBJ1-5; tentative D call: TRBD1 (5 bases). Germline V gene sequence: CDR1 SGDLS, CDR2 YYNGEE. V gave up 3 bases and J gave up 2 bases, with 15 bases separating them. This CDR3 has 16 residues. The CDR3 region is CASSGPGEDGNQPQHF. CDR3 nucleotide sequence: TGTGCCAGCAGCGGACCGGGGGAGGATGGCAATCAGCCCCAGCATTTT. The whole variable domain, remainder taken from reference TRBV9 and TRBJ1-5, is DSGVTQTPKHLITATGQRVTLRCSPRSGDLSVYWYQQSLDQGLQFLIQYYNGEERAKGNILERFSAQQFPDLHSELNLSSLELGDSALYFCASSGPGEDGNQPQHFGDGTRLSIL.

CDR3: CASSSYGAGGRNEQFF. The CDR3 region has the DNA TGTGCCAGCAGCTCATATGGGGCAGGGGGCCGAAATGAGCAGTTCTTC. The J gene is TRBJ2-1, the V gene TRBV9, with 8 bases matching TRBD1. Germline V gene lookup returns CDR1 SGDLS and CDR2 YYNGEE. CDR3 size: 16 residues. V shed 4 bases and J 7 bases; nucleotides not matched to a gene: 13.

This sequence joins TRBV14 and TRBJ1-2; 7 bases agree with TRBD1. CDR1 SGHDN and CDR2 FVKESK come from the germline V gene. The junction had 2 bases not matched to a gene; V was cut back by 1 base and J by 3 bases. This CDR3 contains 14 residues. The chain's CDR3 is CASSQAGGYYGYTF. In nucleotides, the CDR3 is TGTGCCAGCAGCCAAGCAGGGGGTTACTATGGCTACACCTTC.

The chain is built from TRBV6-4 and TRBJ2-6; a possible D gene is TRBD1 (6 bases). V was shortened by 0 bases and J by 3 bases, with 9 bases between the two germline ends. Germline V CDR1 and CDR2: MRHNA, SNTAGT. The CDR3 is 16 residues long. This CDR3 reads CASSDSGRGGANVLTF. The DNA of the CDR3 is TGTGCCAGCAGTGACTCGGGCAGGGGTGGGGCCAACGTCCTGACTTTC.

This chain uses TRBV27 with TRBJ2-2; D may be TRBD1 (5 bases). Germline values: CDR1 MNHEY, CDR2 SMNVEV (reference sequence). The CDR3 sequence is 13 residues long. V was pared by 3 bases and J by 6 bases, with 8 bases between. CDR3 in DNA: TGTGCCAGCAGTTTGGCAGGGTCCGGGGAGCTGTTTTTT. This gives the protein CASSLAGSGELFF.

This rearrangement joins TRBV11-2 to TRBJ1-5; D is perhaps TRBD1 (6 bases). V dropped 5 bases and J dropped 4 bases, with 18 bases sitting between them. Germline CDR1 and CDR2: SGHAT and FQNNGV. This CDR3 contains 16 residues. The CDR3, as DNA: TGTGCCAGCAGCCCTAGAGGGGGGGCCGGGAATCAGCCCCAGCATTTT. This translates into CASSPRGGAGNQPQHF.